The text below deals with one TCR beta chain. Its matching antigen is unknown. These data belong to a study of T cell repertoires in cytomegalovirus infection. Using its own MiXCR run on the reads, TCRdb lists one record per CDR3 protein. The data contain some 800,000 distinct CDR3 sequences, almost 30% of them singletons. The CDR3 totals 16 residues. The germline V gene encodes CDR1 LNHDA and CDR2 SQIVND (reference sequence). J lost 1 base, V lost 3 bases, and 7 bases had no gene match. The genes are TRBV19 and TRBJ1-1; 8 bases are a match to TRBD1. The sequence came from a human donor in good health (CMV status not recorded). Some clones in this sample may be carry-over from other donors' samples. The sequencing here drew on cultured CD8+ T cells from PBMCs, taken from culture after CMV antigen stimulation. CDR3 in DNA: TGTGCCAGTAGTATCCCCCACAGGGGGACGAACACTGAAGCTTTCTTT. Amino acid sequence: CASSIPHRGTNTEAFF.